The rows below give T cell receptor beta chains drawn from one sample of a study of blood T cell repertoires in COVID-19. Assay used: immunoSEQ multiplex PCR; TCRdb lists only in-frame clones, some missing. The top ten hold roughly 3% of the sample, which has approximately 250,000 clones, over 75% seen once. The sample was PBMCs or T cells enriched from blood (not recorded which). These receptors were taken from a woman aged 40 to 50 who had been exposed to COVID-19. CDR3s include the opening cysteine and the closing phenylalanine or tryptophan. A D gene is named only where the DNA matches it firmly. Only some rows state a clone size, as once, few, many or a class for expanded clones.

d_call	cdr3_length	v_call	j_call	clone_size	cdr3_aa	cdr3_nt
TRBD1	17	TRBV4-1	TRBJ2-4	.	CASSQDKSNRDRNIQYF	TGCGCCAGCAGCCAAGATAAGTCCAACCGGGACAGAAACATTCAGTACTTC
.	14	TRBV7-2	TRBJ2-5	.	CASSTSGVEETQYF	TGTGCCAGCAGCACCTCGGGGGTCGAGGAGACCCAGTACTTC
TRBD1	14	TRBV24-1	TRBJ2-2	.	CATSVGGSTGELFF	TGTGCCACCAGTGTAGGGGGCTCGACCGGGGAGCTGTTTTTT
.	13	TRBV3-1/TRBV3-2	TRBJ1-2	.	CASSQSGGDGYTF	TGTGCCAGCAGCCAATCGGGGGGCGATGGCTACACCTTC
TRBD2	17	TRBV5-1	TRBJ2-1	few	CASSLGSSSGASNEQFF	TGCGCCAGCAGCTTGGGATCCTCTAGCGGGGCTTCCAATGAGCAGTTCTTC
.	18	TRBV15	TRBJ1-1	.	CATSRESGLLGVDTEAFF	TGTGCCACCAGCAGAGAGTCAGGTCTCTTAGGGGTGGACACTGAAGCTTTCTTT
TRBD1	15	TRBV4-1	TRBJ1-4	.	CASSQGDRTNEKLFF	TGCGCCAGCAGCCAGGGGGACAGGACTAATGAAAAACTGTTTTTT
TRBD2	16	TRBV7-2	TRBJ2-5	.	CASNKVAGGFRETQYF	TGTGCCAGCAACAAGGTGGCGGGAGGCTTTCGAGAGACCCAGTACTTC
TRBD1	13	TRBV6-5	TRBJ2-5	.	CASTRQGAETQYF	TGTGCCAGCACACGACAGGGTGCTGAGACCCAGTACTTC
TRBD1	16	TRBV5-4	TRBJ2-5	.	CASSGRGQGLGETQYF	TGTGCCAGCAGCGGACGGGGACAGGGGTTAGGAGAGACCCAGTACTTC
.	12	TRBV25-1	TRBJ2-1	.	CASSLSSWEQFF	TGTGCCAGCAGTCTCAGTTCCTGGGAGCAGTTCTTC
.	15	TRBV7-8	TRBJ1-5	.	CASSLDGAFNQPQHF	TGTGCCAGCAGCTTAGACGGAGCCTTCAATCAGCCCCAGCATTTT
TRBD2	16	TRBV11-2	TRBJ2-1	.	CASSAWTSGAYNEQFF	TGTGCCAGCAGCGCCTGGACTAGCGGGGCATACAATGAGCAGTTCTTC
.	18	TRBV5-5	TRBJ1-5	.	CASSLTAGTGGLNQPQHF	TGTGCCAGCAGCTTGACGGCGGGGACGGGGGGCCTCAATCAGCCCCAGCATTTT
TRBD1	16	TRBV11-2	TRBJ2-1	.	CASSSLRDSSYNEQFF	TGTGCCAGCAGCTCCCTCAGGGACAGCTCCTACAATGAGCAGTTCTTC
.	15	TRBV11-3	TRBJ2-1	.	CASSLGTSVYDEQFF	TGTGCCAGCAGCTTGGGTACTAGTGTCTACGATGAGCAGTTCTTC
TRBD2	15	TRBV2	TRBJ2-5	.	CASSRLGTSGETQYF	TGTGCCAGCAGCCGCCTTGGGACTAGCGGGGAGACCCAGTACTTC
.	14	TRBV5-4	TRBJ1-2	once	CASSLAGAVFGYTF	TGTGCCAGCAGCCTGGCAGGGGCGGTCTTCGGCTACACCTTC
.	14	TRBV5-4	TRBJ2-2	few	CASSPPGVDGELFF	TGTGCCAGCAGCCCCCCAGGGGTCGACGGGGAGCTGTTTTTT
TRBD2	16	TRBV5-4	TRBJ2-3	.	CASSLVAGGLGDTQYF	TGTGCCAGCAGCTTGGTGGCGGGAGGTCTCGGAGATACGCAGTATTTT
.	15	TRBV3-1/TRBV3-2	TRBJ2-3	.	CASSQVGWAADTQYF	TGTGCCAGCAGCCAAGTTGGTTGGGCCGCAGATACGCAGTATTTT
.	13	TRBV25-1	TRBJ1-2	few	CASSLGPRVGYTF	TGTGCCAGCAGTCTAGGTCCGAGGGTAGGCTACACCTTC
TRBD2	18	TRBV4-1	TRBJ2-4	.	CASSQDREGDLAKNIQYF	TGCGCCAGCAGCCAAGATAGGGAGGGAGACCTAGCCAAAAACATTCAGTACTTC
.	14	TRBV27	TRBJ2-5	.	CASSLGGLQETQYF	TGTGCCAGCAGTTTAGGGGGACTTCAAGAGACCCAGTACTTC
.	16	TRBV9	TRBJ1-2	.	CASSASLTDSLYGYTF	TGTGCCAGCAGCGCATCCCTCACAGACAGTCTCTATGGCTACACCTTC
.	14	TRBV6-4	TRBJ2-1	.	CASSLGTGNNEQFF	TGTGCCAGCAGCCTGGGGACTGGCAACAATGAGCAGTTCTTC
TRBD2	14	TRBV7-2	TRBJ2-1	.	CASKKGLAANPQFF	TGTGCCAGCAAGAAGGGACTAGCGGCTAATCCCCAGTTCTTC
.	12	TRBV5-1	TRBJ1-2	.	CASRFGGRGYTF	TGCGCCAGCAGGTTCGGGGGGCGCGGCTACACCTTC
.	14	TRBV7-2	TRBJ2-1	.	CASSLASFTNEQFF	TGTGCCAGCAGCTTAGCTAGCTTCACGAATGAGCAGTTCTTC
TRBD1	18	TRBV13	TRBJ2-6	.	CASSTGQVVVSGANVLTF	TGTGCCAGCAGCACGGGACAGGTCGTTGTCTCTGGGGCCAACGTCCTGACTTTC
TRBD1	15	TRBV5-4	TRBJ2-1	.	CASSLGQGGSNEQFF	TGTGCCAGCAGCTTAGGACAGGGGGGGTCGAATGAGCAGTTCTTC
.	19	TRBV2	TRBJ2-3	once	CATSPFAATIKGVTDTQYF	TGTGCCACCTCACCGTTCGCGGCTACCATAAAAGGGGTCACAGATACGCAGTATTTT
TRBD1	14	TRBV6-5	TRBJ1-4	.	CASSPGTAREELFF	TGTGCCAGCAGCCCCGGGACAGCCCGCGAAGAACTGTTTTTT
TRBD1	15	TRBV10-3	TRBJ1-2	.	CAIIKDRGPNYGYTF	TGTGCCATCATCAAGGACAGGGGGCCTAACTATGGCTACACCTTC
.	13	TRBV7-2	TRBJ1-2	few	CASSLDRVYGYTF	TGTGCCAGCAGCTTAGACAGGGTTTATGGCTACACCTTC
.	14	TRBV28	TRBJ1-5	.	CASSSYPSNQPQHF	TGTGCCAGCAGTTCCTACCCAAGCAATCAGCCCCAGCATTTT
TRBD1	15	TRBV28	TRBJ1-2	.	CASSFLGDRVYGYTF	TGTGCCAGCAGTTTTTTGGGGGACAGGGTCTATGGCTACACCTTC
.	14	TRBV4-3	TRBJ1-2	.	CASSHPGALYGYTF	TGCGCCAGCAGCCACCCAGGGGCTCTATATGGCTACACCTTC
.	16	TRBV7-9	TRBJ1-5	.	CASSLGFRGYNQPQHF	TGTGCCAGCAGCTTAGGATTTCGAGGGTACAATCAGCCCCAGCATTTT
TRBD2	18	TRBV7-9	TRBJ2-3	.	CASSQPGTSGRGVDTQYF	TGTGCCAGCAGCCAACCCGGGACTAGCGGGAGAGGGGTAGATACGCAGTATTTT
TRBD1	15	TRBV6-5	TRBJ1-2	.	CASSYPDRGRGGYTF	TGTGCCAGCAGTTACCCAGACAGGGGGCGAGGTGGCTACACCTTC
.	14	TRBV5-6	TRBJ2-2	.	CASTNRGGAGELFF	TGTGCCAGCACCAATCGTGGAGGGGCCGGGGAGCTGTTTTTT
TRBD2	16	TRBV4-3	TRBJ2-1	.	CASSRDWGGGADEQFF	TGCGCCAGCAGCCGGGATTGGGGCGGGGGGGCCGATGAGCAGTTCTTC
.	15	TRBV28	TRBJ2-5	.	CASNGMTAYQETQYF	TGTGCCAGCAATGGTATGACTGCGTACCAAGAGACCCAGTACTTC
TRBD2	13	TRBV27	TRBJ2-7	.	CASQRGPSYEQYF	TGTGCCAGCCAGCGGGGGCCATCCTACGAGCAGTACTTC
.	15	TRBV5-4	TRBJ2-1	.	CASSPRRGEDNEQFF	TGTGCCAGCAGCCCCCGAAGGGGTGAGGACAATGAGCAGTTCTTC
TRBD2	14	TRBV7-3	TRBJ2-3	.	CASSLAGFTDTQYF	TGTGCCAGCAGCCTAGCGGGCTTCACAGATACGCAGTATTTT
.	13	TRBV20-1	TRBJ2-2	few	CSASQRYTGELFF	TGCAGTGCTAGTCAGCGATACACCGGGGAGCTGTTTTTT
.	14	TRBV6-2/TRBV6-3	TRBJ2-4	.	CASSNRIAKNIQYF	TGTGCCAGCAGTAACAGGATAGCCAAAAACATTCAGTACTTC
.	12	TRBV5-4	TRBJ1-1	.	CASSWGGSEAFF	TGTGCCAGCAGCTGGGGCGGGAGTGAAGCTTTCTTT
.	16	TRBV30	TRBJ2-6	.	CAWSQAPFSGANVLTF	TGTGCCTGGAGTCAGGCCCCTTTTTCTGGGGCCAACGTCCTGACTTTC
.	15	TRBV5-1	TRBJ2-6	many	CASSQLPSGANVLTF	TGTGCCAGCAGCCAACTACCCTCTGGGGCCAACGTCCTGACTTTC
TRBD1	14	TRBV28	TRBJ1-5	once	CASRKDRGGQPQHF	TGTGCCAGCAGAAAAGACAGGGGTGGTCAGCCCCAGCATTTT
.	16	TRBV20-1	TRBJ1-2	.	CSASMGTGLKFYGYTF	TGCAGTGCTAGTATGGGAACAGGGCTGAAGTTCTATGGCTACACCTTC